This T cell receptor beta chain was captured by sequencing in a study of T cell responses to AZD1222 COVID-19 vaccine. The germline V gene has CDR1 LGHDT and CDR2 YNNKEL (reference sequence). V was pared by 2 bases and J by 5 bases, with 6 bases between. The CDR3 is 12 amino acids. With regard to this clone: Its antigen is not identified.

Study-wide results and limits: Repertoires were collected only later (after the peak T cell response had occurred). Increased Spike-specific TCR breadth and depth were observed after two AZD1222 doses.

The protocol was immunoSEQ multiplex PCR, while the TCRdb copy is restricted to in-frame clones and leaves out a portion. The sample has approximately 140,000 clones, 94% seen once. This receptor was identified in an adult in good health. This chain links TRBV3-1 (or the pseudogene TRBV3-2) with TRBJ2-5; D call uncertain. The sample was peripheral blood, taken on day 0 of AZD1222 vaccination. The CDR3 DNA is TGTGCCAGCAGCCAACCTTCGGAGACCCAGTACTTC. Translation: CASSQPSETQYF.